A single sample is the source of the 8 T cell receptor beta chains below, sequenced in a study of blood T cell repertoires in COVID-19. TCRdb's table, derived via immunoSEQ multiplex PCR, lists solely in-frame clones and lacks some. Counted here are 95,000 to 150,000 clones, 70% to 85% occurring once; the ten biggest clones make up approximately 0.86%. The sequencing input was peripheral blood. The receptors come from a human donor with acute or convalescent COVID-19. The donor label of this sample is uncertain.

J is TRBJ2-3 and V is TRBV4-2, with no clear D. This CDR3 has 14 residues. Germline values: CDR1 LGHNA, CDR2 YNFKEQ. V dropped 4 bases and J dropped 3 bases, with 11 bases sitting between them. The CDR3 is CASSPLGSTDTQYF. The DNA for the CDR3 is TGTGCCAGCAGCCCCCTGGGCAGTACAGATACGCAGTATTTT.

The chain combines TRBV18 with TRBJ1-1; 7 positions agree with TRBD1. Per the germline V gene, CDR1 is KGHSH and CDR2 is LQKENI. The CDR3 totals 16 residues. The trim removed 5 bases at V and 3 bases at J, leaving 12 bases unmatched. The CDR3 DNA sequence: TGTGCCAGCTCAACAGGCGGGCAGGGGGTAGACACTGAAGCTTTCTTT. Translating gives CASSTGGQGVDTEAFF.

The chain joins TRBV12-3 or TRBV12-4 to TRBJ1-1; no clear D. The CDR3 sequence is 13 residues long. V was cut by 8 bases and J by 5 bases, with 15 bases left in between. The chain's CDR3 is CASRQAGRTEAFF. CDR3 in DNA: TGTGCCAGCCGGCAGGCAGGCAGGACTGAAGCTTTCTTT.

This chain joins TRBV29-1 and TRBJ1-1, with D uncertain. V was clipped by 4 bases and J by 5 bases, with 14 bases between them. Per the germline V gene, CDR1 is SQVTM and CDR2 is ANQGSEA. The CDR3 runs 13 residues. CDR3 sequence: CSVVKTGGTEAFF. CDR3 nucleotide sequence: TGCAGCGTTGTAAAGACCGGCGGGACTGAAGCTTTCTTT.

This sequence joins TRBV28 and TRBJ2-2; 7 bases match TRBD2. The CDR3 contains 17 residues. Trimming cost V 3 bases and J 3 bases; bases outside gene matches: 10. Germline-derived CDR1 and CDR2 are MDHEN and SYDVKM. This CDR3 is CASSLLSGGRYTGELFF. For the CDR3, the DNA is TGTGCCAGCAGTTTGTTATCCGGGGGGAGGTACACCGGGGAGCTGTTTTTT.

The CDR3 coding sequence is TGTGCCAGCAGTTACAGGGTGGGGACTGAAGCTTTCTTT. Translating gives CASSYRVGTEAFF. The chain uses TRBV27 and TRBJ1-1; maybe TRBD1 (6 bases). The germline V gene has CDR1 MNHEY and CDR2 SMNVEV (reference sequence). V dropped 4 bases and J dropped 5 bases, with 11 bases sitting between them. The CDR3 loop spans 13 amino acids.

The chain links TRBV30 to TRBJ2-3, with TRBD1 matching 8 bases. Trimming at V came to 8 bases and at J to 7 bases, leaving 8 bases not matched to a gene. The CDR3 loop spans 12 amino acids. Germline V gives CDR1 GTSNPN, CDR2 SVGIG (reference sequence). The CDR3 coding sequence is TGTGCCAACGACAGGGGTCCCCATACGCAGTATTTT. It encodes CANDRGPHTQYF. The full variable domain, in which reference TRBV30 and TRBJ2-3 provide the parts outside the CDR3, is SQTIHQWPATLVQPVGSPLSLECTVEGTSNPNLYWYRQAAGRGLQLLFYSVGIGQISSEVPQNLSASRPQDRQFILSSKKLLLSDSGFYLCANDRGPHTQYFGPGTRLTVL.

CDR3 protein: CASSPIAGGFYEQYF. The CDR3 nucleotides are TGCGCCAGCAGCCCGATAGCGGGGGGGTTCTACGAGCAGTACTTC. The rearrangement uses TRBV4-1 and TRBJ2-7; 11 nucleotides match TRBD2. CDR3 length: 15 amino acids. From germline, CDR1 is MGHRA and CDR2 YSYEKL. The J segment lost 3 bases and the V segment lost 4 bases, leaving 5 bases of the junction unmatched.